The rows below give T cell receptor beta chains drawn from one sample of a study of T cell responses to AZD1222 COVID-19 vaccine. Sequencing was performed with immunoSEQ multiplex PCR; in TCRdb, only in-frame clones are kept and a portion is missing. The table records some 140,000 clones, almost 85% of them present only once. The sample was peripheral blood, taken 28 days after the second dose of the MenACWY control vaccine. The receptors originated from an adult who received the MenACWY meningococcal vaccine as a control. The CDR3 runs from the conserved cysteine through the conserved F or W. Each record gives: D gene, V gene, clone size, J gene, CDR3 DNA, CDR3 protein. D genes are given only for firm matches. The size of a clone is reported for some rows only, either as once, few or many, or as a class for expanded clones.

d_gene: TRBD1; v_gene: TRBV5-4; abundance: -; j_gene: TRBJ2-5; CDR3nt: TGTGCCAGCAGCATGGGACAGGGTTCTGTCGGGGAGACCCAGTACTTC; CDR3aa: CASSMGQGSVGETQYF
d_gene: -; v_gene: TRBV7-3; abundance: once; j_gene: TRBJ2-6; CDR3nt: TGTGCCAGCAGCCCTTCTGGGGCCAACGTCCTGACTTTC; CDR3aa: CASSPSGANVLTF
d_gene: TRBD1; v_gene: TRBV5-1; abundance: -; j_gene: TRBJ1-5; CDR3nt: TGCGCCAGCCCGCTAAGGGGGCTGTGGGTGAGGCCCCAGCATTTT; CDR3aa: CASPLRGLWVRPQHF
d_gene: -; v_gene: TRBV30; abundance: -; j_gene: TRBJ1-3; CDR3nt: TGTGCCTGGCGGAAAGCGGACAGCTCTGGAAACACCATATATTTT; CDR3aa: CAWRKADSSGNTIYF
d_gene: -; v_gene: TRBV19; abundance: -; j_gene: TRBJ2-3; CDR3nt: TGTGCCAGTAGTCCCGCCGGAACAGATACGCAGTATTTT; CDR3aa: CASSPAGTDTQYF
d_gene: TRBD2; v_gene: TRBV11-3; abundance: once; j_gene: TRBJ2-1; CDR3nt: TGTGCCAGCAGCCCTCGGACTAGCGGGACTCCTGAGCAGTTCTTC; CDR3aa: CASSPRTSGTPEQFF
d_gene: -; v_gene: TRBV12-5; abundance: few; j_gene: TRBJ1-3; CDR3nt: TGTGCTAGTGGTCCGCCAGGGGGAAACACCATATATTTT; CDR3aa: CASGPPGGNTIYF
d_gene: -; v_gene: TRBV18; abundance: few; j_gene: TRBJ2-2; CDR3nt: TGTGCCAGCTCACCACCGGGCTTTACCGGGGAGCTGTTTTTT; CDR3aa: CASSPPGFTGELFF
d_gene: TRBD1; v_gene: TRBV18; abundance: -; j_gene: TRBJ2-5; CDR3nt: TGTGCCAGCTCTCGGATCGAGGGGGCCGAAGAGACCCAGTACTTC; CDR3aa: CASSRIEGAEETQYF
d_gene: -; v_gene: TRBV3-1/TRBV3-2; abundance: -; j_gene: TRBJ1-5; CDR3nt: TGTGCCAGCAGTCGAGACAGAAACAATCAGCCCCAGCATTTT; CDR3aa: CASSRDRNNQPQHF
d_gene: -; v_gene: TRBV5-4; abundance: -; j_gene: TRBJ2-2; CDR3nt: TGTGCCAGCAGCTCGACTGAGAACACCGGGGAGCTGTTTTTT; CDR3aa: CASSSTENTGELFF
d_gene: -; v_gene: TRBV10-1; abundance: -; j_gene: TRBJ2-2; CDR3nt: TGCGCCAGCATCCCGATCTCCGACAGGAAGGTCCCGGACACCGGGGAGCTGTTTTTT; CDR3aa: CASIPISDRKVPDTGELFF
d_gene: -; v_gene: TRBV29-1; abundance: once; j_gene: TRBJ1-5; CDR3nt: TGCAGCGCAGGAGGGGGCAATCAGCCCCAGCATTTT; CDR3aa: CSAGGGNQPQHF
d_gene: -; v_gene: TRBV9; abundance: once; j_gene: TRBJ2-1; CDR3nt: TGTGCCAGCAGCGTAGTAGGGGCTCGTGAGCAGTTCTTC; CDR3aa: CASSVVGAREQFF
d_gene: TRBD1; v_gene: TRBV30; abundance: few; j_gene: TRBJ2-5; CDR3nt: TGTGCCTGGAGCGCGACAGGGAGAGAGACCCAGTACTTC; CDR3aa: CAWSATGRETQYF
d_gene: -; v_gene: TRBV19; abundance: -; j_gene: TRBJ1-1; CDR3nt: TGTGCCAGTAGTATATTACAGGAGAACACTGAAGCTTTCTTT; CDR3aa: CASSILQENTEAFF
d_gene: TRBD1; v_gene: TRBV10-2; abundance: -; j_gene: TRBJ1-1; CDR3nt: TGCGCCAGCAGGTTTCGGACAGGCACTGAAGCTTTCTTT; CDR3aa: CASRFRTGTEAFF
d_gene: -; v_gene: TRBV7-8; abundance: -; j_gene: TRBJ2-1; CDR3nt: TGTGCCAGCAGCCAGGTGTTCGCTGGGAGCTCCTACAATGAGCAGTTCTTC; CDR3aa: CASSQVFAGSSYNEQFF
d_gene: -; v_gene: TRBV19; abundance: -; j_gene: TRBJ1-2; CDR3nt: TGTGCCAGTAGTGTGACCAACTATGGCTACACCTTC; CDR3aa: CASSVTNYGYTF
d_gene: TRBD2; v_gene: TRBV7-2; abundance: -; j_gene: TRBJ2-2; CDR3nt: TGTGCCAGCAGCTTAACCGGGACTAGCGGGAGGGCCGCCGGGGAGCTGTTTTTT; CDR3aa: CASSLTGTSGRAAGELFF
d_gene: -; v_gene: TRBV28; abundance: -; j_gene: TRBJ1-3; CDR3nt: TGTGCCAGCGCGAGCCTAAGGGTTGGATCTGGAAACACCATATATTTT; CDR3aa: CASASLRVGSGNTIYF
d_gene: -; v_gene: TRBV25-1; abundance: -; j_gene: TRBJ1-4; CDR3nt: TGTGCCAGCCGGGATCTTGGTATTAATGAAAAACTGTTTTTT; CDR3aa: CASRDLGINEKLFF
d_gene: -; v_gene: TRBV29-1; abundance: -; j_gene: TRBJ1-1; CDR3nt: TGCAGCGTCGACAGCTTGAACACTGAAGCTTTCTTT; CDR3aa: CSVDSLNTEAFF
d_gene: -; v_gene: TRBV10-3; abundance: few; j_gene: TRBJ1-5; CDR3nt: TGTGCCACCCTGGGGGGGTCCTCGGAGACCCAGCATTTT; CDR3aa: CATLGGSSETQHF
d_gene: TRBD1; v_gene: TRBV19; abundance: -; j_gene: TRBJ2-7; CDR3nt: TGTGCCAGTAGTATATCGACAGGGGAATACGAGCAGTACTTC; CDR3aa: CASSISTGEYEQYF
d_gene: -; v_gene: TRBV3-1/TRBV3-2; abundance: -; j_gene: TRBJ1-4; CDR3nt: TGTGCCAGCAGCCATGATACAGGTAGCAGGGAAAAACTGTTTTTT; CDR3aa: CASSHDTGSREKLFF
d_gene: TRBD2; v_gene: TRBV9; abundance: -; j_gene: TRBJ2-1; CDR3nt: TGTGCCAGCAGCGTAGACCCAACGGGACTAGCGGGAGTAAATGAGCAGTTCTTC; CDR3aa: CASSVDPTGLAGVNEQFF
d_gene: -; v_gene: TRBV4-1; abundance: few; j_gene: TRBJ2-3; CDR3nt: TGCGCCAGCAGCCAAGAGGTAGATACGCAGTATTTT; CDR3aa: CASSQEVDTQYF
d_gene: -; v_gene: TRBV5-8; abundance: many; j_gene: TRBJ2-2; CDR3nt: TGTGCCAGCAGCTTGGTCAGCAACACCGGGGAGCTGTTTTTT; CDR3aa: CASSLVSNTGELFF
d_gene: TRBD2; v_gene: TRBV29-1; abundance: -; j_gene: TRBJ2-7; CDR3nt: TGCAGCGCCAGGACTAGCGGGAGCAACGAGCAGTACTTC; CDR3aa: CSARTSGSNEQYF
d_gene: TRBD1; v_gene: TRBV11-2; abundance: -; j_gene: TRBJ1-1; CDR3nt: TGTGCCAGCAGCTGGACAGGCCCGAACACTGAAGCTTTCTTT; CDR3aa: CASSWTGPNTEAFF
d_gene: -; v_gene: TRBV7-2; abundance: -; j_gene: TRBJ1-6; CDR3nt: TGTGCCAGCAGCTTAGTCGGGAGTCGGAATTCACCCCTCCACTTT; CDR3aa: CASSLVGSRNSPLHF
d_gene: -; v_gene: TRBV15; abundance: -; j_gene: TRBJ1-2; CDR3nt: TGTGCCACTGATTCACAGGGCTCCTATGGCTACACCTTC; CDR3aa: CATDSQGSYGYTF
d_gene: TRBD2; v_gene: TRBV19; abundance: -; j_gene: TRBJ2-7; CDR3nt: TGTGCCAGTAGTCTCTTAGCGGGAGTCTCCTACGAGCAGTACTTC; CDR3aa: CASSLLAGVSYEQYF
d_gene: -; v_gene: TRBV10-2; abundance: once; j_gene: TRBJ1-6; CDR3nt: TGCGCCAGCAGTGAGTCTGGGGGAGGCTCCTATAATTCACCCCTCCACTTT; CDR3aa: CASSESGGGSYNSPLHF
d_gene: -; v_gene: TRBV12-3/TRBV12-4; abundance: once; j_gene: TRBJ2-2; CDR3nt: TGTGCCAGCAGTTTAGGCGAGGTCGGGGAGCTGTTTTTT; CDR3aa: CASSLGEVGELFF
d_gene: -; v_gene: TRBV27; abundance: -; j_gene: TRBJ1-5; CDR3nt: TGTGCCAGCAGTTTTCAGGGTACCAGCAATCAGCCCCAGCATTTT; CDR3aa: CASSFQGTSNQPQHF
d_gene: -; v_gene: TRBV5-6; abundance: -; j_gene: TRBJ2-7; CDR3nt: TGTGCCAGCAGCTACCCACGGGGGGGACAGCCCTACGAGCAGTACTTC; CDR3aa: CASSYPRGGQPYEQYF
d_gene: -; v_gene: TRBV11-2; abundance: -; j_gene: TRBJ2-1; CDR3nt: TGTGCCAGCAGCCCGTCCCAGCTGAGGCAGTTCTTC; CDR3aa: CASSPSQLRQFF
d_gene: -; v_gene: TRBV4-1; abundance: -; j_gene: TRBJ1-5; CDR3nt: TGCGCCAGCAGCCAACTAAATTCCAATCAGCCCCAGCATTTT; CDR3aa: CASSQLNSNQPQHF
d_gene: TRBD1; v_gene: TRBV11-3; abundance: -; j_gene: TRBJ1-1; CDR3nt: TGTGCCAGCAGCGACAGGGGGCTGAACACTGAAGCTTTCTTT; CDR3aa: CASSDRGLNTEAFF
d_gene: TRBD1; v_gene: TRBV6-5; abundance: -; j_gene: TRBJ1-5; CDR3nt: TGTGCCAGCCTGGGGACAGGGAATCAGCCCCAGCATTTT; CDR3aa: CASLGTGNQPQHF
d_gene: TRBD1; v_gene: TRBV6-5; abundance: -; j_gene: TRBJ1-3; CDR3nt: TGTGCCAGCAGTTACTCGGGGACAGGGCTTGGAAACACCATATATTTT; CDR3aa: CASSYSGTGLGNTIYF
d_gene: -; v_gene: TRBV7-2; abundance: -; j_gene: TRBJ2-5; CDR3nt: TGTGCCAGCAGCTTAGGCCAGGGGGGGCAAGAGACCCAGTACTTC; CDR3aa: CASSLGQGGQETQYF
d_gene: -; v_gene: TRBV3-1/TRBV3-2; abundance: -; j_gene: TRBJ2-1; CDR3nt: TGTGCCAGCAGCCAAGATCGAGGGGGGGCCCTCTCTTACAATGAGCAGTTCTTC; CDR3aa: CASSQDRGGALSYNEQFF
d_gene: TRBD1; v_gene: TRBV11-3; abundance: few; j_gene: TRBJ2-5; CDR3nt: TGTGCCAGCAGCCAGGACAGGGGGAGACGGCAAGAGACCCAGTACTTC; CDR3aa: CASSQDRGRRQETQYF
d_gene: TRBD1; v_gene: TRBV2; abundance: -; j_gene: TRBJ2-1; CDR3nt: TGTGCCAGCAGTGAACCAAGGACAGGGAACGAGCAGTTCTTC; CDR3aa: CASSEPRTGNEQFF
d_gene: -; v_gene: TRBV29-1; abundance: -; j_gene: TRBJ2-1; CDR3nt: TGCAGCGTTGTAAGGGTCATATACAATGAGCAGTTCTTC; CDR3aa: CSVVRVIYNEQFF
d_gene: TRBD2; v_gene: TRBV10-2; abundance: -; j_gene: TRBJ2-2; CDR3nt: TGCGCCAGCAGTGAGTCTCGGACTAGCGGGAGACCGTCCGGGGAGCTGTTTTTT; CDR3aa: CASSESRTSGRPSGELFF
d_gene: TRBD1; v_gene: TRBV9; abundance: few; j_gene: TRBJ1-2; CDR3nt: TGTGCCAGCAGCGTGGGGACAGGGGGTGGTAGTGGCTACACCTTC; CDR3aa: CASSVGTGGGSGYTF
d_gene: TRBD1; v_gene: TRBV5-1; abundance: -; j_gene: TRBJ2-7; CDR3nt: TGCGCCAGCAGCTTAGGACAGGGGGCCTACGAGCAGTACTTC; CDR3aa: CASSLGQGAYEQYF
d_gene: -; v_gene: TRBV5-6; abundance: -; j_gene: TRBJ2-3; CDR3nt: TGTGCCAGCAGCTTGGCAGCTACGGCTAGCACAGATACGCAGTATTTT; CDR3aa: CASSLAATASTDTQYF
d_gene: TRBD1; v_gene: TRBV19; abundance: once; j_gene: TRBJ2-7; CDR3nt: TGTGCCAGTAGTCCGGACAGGCTCGGGTCCTACGAGCAGTACTTC; CDR3aa: CASSPDRLGSYEQYF